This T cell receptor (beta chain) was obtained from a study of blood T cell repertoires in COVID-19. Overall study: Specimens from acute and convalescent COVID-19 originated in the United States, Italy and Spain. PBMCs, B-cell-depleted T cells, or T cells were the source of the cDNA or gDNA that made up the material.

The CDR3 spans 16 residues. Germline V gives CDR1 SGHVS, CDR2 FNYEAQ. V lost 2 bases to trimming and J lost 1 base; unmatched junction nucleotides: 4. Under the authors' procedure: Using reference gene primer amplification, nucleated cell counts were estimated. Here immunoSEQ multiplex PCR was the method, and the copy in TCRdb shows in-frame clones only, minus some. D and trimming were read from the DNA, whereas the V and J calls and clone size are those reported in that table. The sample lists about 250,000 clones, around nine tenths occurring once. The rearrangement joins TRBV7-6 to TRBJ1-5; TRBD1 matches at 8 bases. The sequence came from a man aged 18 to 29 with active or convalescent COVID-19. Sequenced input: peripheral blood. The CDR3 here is CASSLRTGISNQPQHF. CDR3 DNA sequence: TGTGCCAGCAGCTTAAGGACAGGGATAAGCAATCAGCCCCAGCATTTT.